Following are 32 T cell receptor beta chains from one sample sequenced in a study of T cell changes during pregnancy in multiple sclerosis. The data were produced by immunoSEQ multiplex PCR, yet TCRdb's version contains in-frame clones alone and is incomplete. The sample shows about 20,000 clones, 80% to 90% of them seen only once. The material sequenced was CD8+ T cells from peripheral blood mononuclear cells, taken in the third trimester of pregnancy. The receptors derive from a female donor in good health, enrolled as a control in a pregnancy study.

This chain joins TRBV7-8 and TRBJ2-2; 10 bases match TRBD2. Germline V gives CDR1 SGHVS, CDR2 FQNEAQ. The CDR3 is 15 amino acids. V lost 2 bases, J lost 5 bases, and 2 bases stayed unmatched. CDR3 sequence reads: CASSLLAGATGELFF. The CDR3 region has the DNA TGTGCCAGCAGCTTACTAGCGGGAGCGACCGGGGAGCTGTTTTTT.

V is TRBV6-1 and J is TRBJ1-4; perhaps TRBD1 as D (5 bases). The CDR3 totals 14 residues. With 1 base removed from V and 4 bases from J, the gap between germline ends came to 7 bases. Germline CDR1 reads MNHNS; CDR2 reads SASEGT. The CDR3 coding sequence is TGTGCCAGCAGTGAAGGGCAGGGTAATGAAAAACTGTTTTTT. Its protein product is CASSEGQGNEKLFF.

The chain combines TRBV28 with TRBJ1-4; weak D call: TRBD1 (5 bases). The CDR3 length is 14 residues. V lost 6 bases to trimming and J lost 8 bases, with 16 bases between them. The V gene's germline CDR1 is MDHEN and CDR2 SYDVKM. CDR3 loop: CASSPWGEEEKLFF. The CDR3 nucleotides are TGTGCCAGCAGCCCCTGGGGGGAGGAAGAAAAACTGTTTTTT.

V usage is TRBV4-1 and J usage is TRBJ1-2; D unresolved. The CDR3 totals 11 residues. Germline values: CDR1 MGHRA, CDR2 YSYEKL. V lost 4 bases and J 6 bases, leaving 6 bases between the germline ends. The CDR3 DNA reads TGCGCCAGCAGCCGAGGAGATGGCTACACCTTC. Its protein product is CASSRGDGYTF.

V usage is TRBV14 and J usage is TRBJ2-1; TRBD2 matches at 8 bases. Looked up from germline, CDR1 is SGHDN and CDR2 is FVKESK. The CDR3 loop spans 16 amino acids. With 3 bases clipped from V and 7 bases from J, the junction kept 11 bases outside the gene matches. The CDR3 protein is CASSHSGTRAWNEQFF. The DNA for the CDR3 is TGTGCCAGCAGCCACAGTGGGACTAGGGCGTGGAATGAGCAGTTCTTC. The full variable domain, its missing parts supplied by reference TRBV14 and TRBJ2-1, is EAGVTQFPSHSVIEKGQTVTLRCDPISGHDNLYWYRRVMGKEIKFLLHFVKESKQDESGMPNNRFLAERTGGTYSTLKVQPAELEDSGVYFCASSHSGTRAWNEQFFGPGTRLTVL.

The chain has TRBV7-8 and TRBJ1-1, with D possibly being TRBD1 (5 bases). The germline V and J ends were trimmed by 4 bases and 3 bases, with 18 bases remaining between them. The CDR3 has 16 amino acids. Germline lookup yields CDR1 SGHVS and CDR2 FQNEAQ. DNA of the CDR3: TGTGCCAGCAGCTCCCGGGGGAAGGGATGGGACACTGAAGCTTTCTTT. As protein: CASSSRGKGWDTEAFF. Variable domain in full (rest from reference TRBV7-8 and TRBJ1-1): GAGVSQSPRYKVAKRGQDVALRCDPISGHVSLFWYQQALGQGPEFLTYFQNEAQLDKSGLPSDRFFAERPEGSVSTLKIQRTQQEDSAVYLCASSSRGKGWDTEAFFGQGTRLTVV.

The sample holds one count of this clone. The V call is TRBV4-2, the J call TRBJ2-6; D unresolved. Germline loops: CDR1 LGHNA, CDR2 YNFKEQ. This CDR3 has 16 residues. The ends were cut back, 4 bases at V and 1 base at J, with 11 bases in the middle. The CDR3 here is CASSPSLSSGANVLTF. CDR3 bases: TGTGCCAGCAGCCCCAGTTTATCTTCTGGGGCCAACGTCCTGACTTTC.

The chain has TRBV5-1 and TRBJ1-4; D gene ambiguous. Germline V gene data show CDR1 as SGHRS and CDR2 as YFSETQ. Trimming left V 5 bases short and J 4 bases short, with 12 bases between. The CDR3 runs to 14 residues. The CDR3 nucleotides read TGCGCCAGCAGTCCTGGCCGAGGTAATGAAAAACTGTTTTTT. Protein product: CASSPGRGNEKLFF.

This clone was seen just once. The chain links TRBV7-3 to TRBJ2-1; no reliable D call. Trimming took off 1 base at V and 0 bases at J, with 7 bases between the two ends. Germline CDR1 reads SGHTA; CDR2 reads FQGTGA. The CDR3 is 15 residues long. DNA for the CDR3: TGTGCCAGCAGCTTAATCCGTAACTCCTACAATGAGCAGTTCTTC. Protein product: CASSLIRNSYNEQFF.

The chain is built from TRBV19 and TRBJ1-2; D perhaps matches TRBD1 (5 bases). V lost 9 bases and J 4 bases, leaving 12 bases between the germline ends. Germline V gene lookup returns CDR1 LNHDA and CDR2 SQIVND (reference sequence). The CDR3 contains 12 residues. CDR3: CASLGGLYGYTF. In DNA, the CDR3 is TGTGCCAGCCTGGGGGGTCTCTATGGCTACACCTTC. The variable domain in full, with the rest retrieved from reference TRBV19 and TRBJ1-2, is DGGITQSPKYLFRKEGQNVTLSCEQNLNHDAMYWYRQDPGQGLRLIYYSQIVNDFQKGDIAEGYSVSREKKESFPLTVTSAQKNPTAFYLCASLGGLYGYTFGSGTRLTVV.

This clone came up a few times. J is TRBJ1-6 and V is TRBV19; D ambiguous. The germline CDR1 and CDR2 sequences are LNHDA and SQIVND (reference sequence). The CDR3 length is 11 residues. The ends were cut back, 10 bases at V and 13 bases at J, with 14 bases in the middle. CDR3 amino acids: CAIGDGAPLHF. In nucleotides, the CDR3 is TGTGCCATCGGGGATGGAGCGCCCCTCCACTTT.

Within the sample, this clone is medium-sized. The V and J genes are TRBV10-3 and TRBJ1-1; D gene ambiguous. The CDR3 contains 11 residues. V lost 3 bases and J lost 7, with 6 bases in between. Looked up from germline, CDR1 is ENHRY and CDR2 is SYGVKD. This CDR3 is CAISDSGEAFF. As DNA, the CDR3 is TGTGCCATCAGTGATTCAGGTGAAGCTTTCTTT.

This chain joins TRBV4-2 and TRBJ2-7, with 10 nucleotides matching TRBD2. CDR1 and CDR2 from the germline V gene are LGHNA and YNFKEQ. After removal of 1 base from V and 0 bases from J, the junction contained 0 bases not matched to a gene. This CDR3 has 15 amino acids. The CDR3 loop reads CASSQGLAGSYEQYF. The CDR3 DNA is TGTGCCAGCAGCCAAGGACTAGCGGGCTCCTACGAGCAGTACTTC.

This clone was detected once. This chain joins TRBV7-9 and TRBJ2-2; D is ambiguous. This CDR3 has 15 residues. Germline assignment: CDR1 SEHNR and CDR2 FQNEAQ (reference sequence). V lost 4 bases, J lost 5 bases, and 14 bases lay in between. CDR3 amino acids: CASSSWRGATGELFF. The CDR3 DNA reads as TGTGCCAGCAGCTCCTGGAGAGGCGCAACCGGGGAGCTGTTTTTT.

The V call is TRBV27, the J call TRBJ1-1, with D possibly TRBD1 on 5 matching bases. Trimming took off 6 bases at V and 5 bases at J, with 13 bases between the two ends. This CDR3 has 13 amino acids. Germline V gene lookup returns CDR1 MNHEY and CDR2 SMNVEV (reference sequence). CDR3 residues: CASRGGLVTEAFF. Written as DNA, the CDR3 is TGTGCCAGCAGGGGGGGACTCGTGACTGAAGCTTTCTTT.

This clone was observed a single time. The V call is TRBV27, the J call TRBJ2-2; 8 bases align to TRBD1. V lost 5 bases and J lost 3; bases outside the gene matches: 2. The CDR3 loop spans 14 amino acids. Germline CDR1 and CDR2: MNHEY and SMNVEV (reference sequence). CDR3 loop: CASSLDRDTGELFF. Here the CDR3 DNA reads TGTGCCAGCAGTCTGGACAGGGACACCGGGGAGCTGTTTTTT.

CDR3 sequence reads: CASSLARPSGGNSYNEQFF. In DNA, the CDR3 is TGTGCCAGCAGCTTAGCCCGCCCTAGCGGGGGGAACTCCTACAATGAGCAGTTCTTC. This sequence joins TRBV7-9 and TRBJ2-1, with 11 bases lining up with TRBD2. With 0 bases clipped from V and 0 bases from J, the junction kept 7 bases outside the gene matches. The CDR3 consists of 19 residues. The germline gives CDR1 SEHNR, CDR2 FQNEAQ (reference sequence).

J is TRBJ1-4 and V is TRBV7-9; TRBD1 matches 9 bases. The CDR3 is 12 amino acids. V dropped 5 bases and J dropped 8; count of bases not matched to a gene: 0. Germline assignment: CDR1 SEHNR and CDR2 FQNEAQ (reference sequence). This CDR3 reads CASSDRGEKLFF. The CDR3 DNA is TGTGCCAGCAGCGACAGGGGGGAAAAACTGTTTTTT. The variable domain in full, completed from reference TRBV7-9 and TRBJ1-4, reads DTGVSQNPRHKITKRGQNVTFRCDPISEHNRLYWYRQTLGQGPEFLTYFQNEAQLEKSRLLSDRFSAERPKGSFSTLEIQRTEQGDSAMYLCASSDRGEKLFFGSGTQLSVL.

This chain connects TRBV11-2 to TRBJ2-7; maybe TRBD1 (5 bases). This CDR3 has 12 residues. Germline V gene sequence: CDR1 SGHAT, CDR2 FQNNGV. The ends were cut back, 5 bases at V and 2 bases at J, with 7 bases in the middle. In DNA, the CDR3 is TGTGCCAGCAGCCCAGGGACCTACGAGCAGTACTTC. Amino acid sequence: CASSPGTYEQYF.

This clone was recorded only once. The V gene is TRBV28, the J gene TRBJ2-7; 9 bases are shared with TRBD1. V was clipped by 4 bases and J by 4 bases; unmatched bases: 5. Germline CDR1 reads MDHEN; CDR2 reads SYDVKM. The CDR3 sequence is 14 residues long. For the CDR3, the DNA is TGTGCCAGCAGTTATCGGACAGGGGCTTACGAGCAGTACTTC. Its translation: CASSYRTGAYEQYF.

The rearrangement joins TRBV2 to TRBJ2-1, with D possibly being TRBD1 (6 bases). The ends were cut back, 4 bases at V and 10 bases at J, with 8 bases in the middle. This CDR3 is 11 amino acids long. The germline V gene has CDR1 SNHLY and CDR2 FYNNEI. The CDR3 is CASSGGQEQFF. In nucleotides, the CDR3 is TGTGCCAGCAGTGGGGGGCAGGAGCAGTTCTTC.

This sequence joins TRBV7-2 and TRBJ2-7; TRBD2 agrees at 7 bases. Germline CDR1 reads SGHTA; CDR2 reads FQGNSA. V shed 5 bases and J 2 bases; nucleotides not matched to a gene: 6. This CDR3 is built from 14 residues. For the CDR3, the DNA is TGTGCCAGCAGCACGCCGGGACTACCCTACGAGCAGTACTTC. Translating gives CASSTPGLPYEQYF.

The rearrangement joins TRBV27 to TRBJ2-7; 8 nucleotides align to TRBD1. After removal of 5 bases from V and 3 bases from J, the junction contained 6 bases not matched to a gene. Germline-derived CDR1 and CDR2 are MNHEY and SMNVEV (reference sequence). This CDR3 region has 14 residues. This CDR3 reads CASSPGTGGYEQYF. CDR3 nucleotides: TGTGCCAGCAGTCCTGGGACAGGAGGCTACGAGCAGTACTTC.

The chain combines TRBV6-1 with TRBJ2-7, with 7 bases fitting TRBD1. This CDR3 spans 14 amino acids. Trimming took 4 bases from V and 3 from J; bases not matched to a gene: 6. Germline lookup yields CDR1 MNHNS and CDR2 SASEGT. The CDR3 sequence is CASSAGTEYYEQYF. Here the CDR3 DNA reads TGTGCCAGCAGTGCCGGGACAGAGTACTACGAGCAGTACTTC.

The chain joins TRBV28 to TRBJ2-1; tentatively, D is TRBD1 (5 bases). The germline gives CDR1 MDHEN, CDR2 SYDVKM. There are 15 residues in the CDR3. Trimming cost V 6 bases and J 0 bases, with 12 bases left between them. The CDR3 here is CASSRDSSSYNEQFF. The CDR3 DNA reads TGTGCCAGCAGCAGAGACAGTAGCTCCTACAATGAGCAGTTCTTC.

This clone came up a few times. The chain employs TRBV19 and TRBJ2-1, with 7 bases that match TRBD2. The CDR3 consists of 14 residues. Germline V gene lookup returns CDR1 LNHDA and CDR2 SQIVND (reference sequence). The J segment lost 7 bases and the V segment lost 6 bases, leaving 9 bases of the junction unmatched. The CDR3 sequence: CASRITGGGNEQFF. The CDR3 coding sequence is TGTGCCAGTAGAATCACAGGCGGGGGAAATGAGCAGTTCTTC.

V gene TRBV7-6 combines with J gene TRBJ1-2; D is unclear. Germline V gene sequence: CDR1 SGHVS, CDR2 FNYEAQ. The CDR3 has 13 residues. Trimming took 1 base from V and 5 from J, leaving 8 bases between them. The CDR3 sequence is CASSLGSGYGYTF. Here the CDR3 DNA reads TGTGCCAGCAGCTTAGGTTCGGGGTATGGCTACACCTTC.

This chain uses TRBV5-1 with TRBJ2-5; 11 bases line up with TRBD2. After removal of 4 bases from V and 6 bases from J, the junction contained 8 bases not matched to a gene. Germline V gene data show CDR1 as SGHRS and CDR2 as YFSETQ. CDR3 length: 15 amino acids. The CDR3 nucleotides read TGCGCCAGCAGCCAACTAGCGGGGGAGATGAAGACCCAGTACTTC. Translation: CASSQLAGEMKTQYF.

Here the CDR3 reads CASSQAGDPNYGYTF. The CDR3 DNA reads TGCGCCAGCAGCCAGGCAGGGGATCCTAACTATGGCTACACCTTC. The rearrangement links TRBV4-1 to TRBJ1-2, with D possibly being TRBD1 (6 bases). This CDR3 region has 15 residues. V was cut by 3 bases and J by 0 bases, with 11 bases left in between. Germline lookup yields CDR1 MGHRA and CDR2 YSYEKL.

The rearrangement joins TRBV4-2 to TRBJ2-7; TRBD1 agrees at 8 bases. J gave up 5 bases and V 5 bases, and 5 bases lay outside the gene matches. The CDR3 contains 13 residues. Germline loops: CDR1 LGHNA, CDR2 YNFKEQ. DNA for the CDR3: TGTGCCAGCAGCTACGGACAGGGTGACGAGCAGTACTTC. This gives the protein CASSYGQGDEQYF.

The CDR3 here is CASSLRGGETQYF. The CDR3 DNA reads TGTGCCAGCAGTTTAAGGGGAGGAGAGACCCAGTACTTC. The chain employs TRBV27 and TRBJ2-5; D is possibly TRBD2 (6 bases). The germline V gene encodes CDR1 MNHEY and CDR2 SMNVEV (reference sequence). The CDR3 length is 13 residues. Between the trimmed V and J ends, which lost 2 bases and 4 bases, there was a span of 8 bases.

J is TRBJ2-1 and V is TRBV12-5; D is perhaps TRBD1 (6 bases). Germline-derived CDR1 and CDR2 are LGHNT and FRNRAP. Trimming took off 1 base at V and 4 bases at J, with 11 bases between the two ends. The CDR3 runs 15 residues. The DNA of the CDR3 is TGTGCTAGTGGTTTGGAAACAGGGAATTACAATGAGCAGTTCTTC. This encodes CASGLETGNYNEQFF.